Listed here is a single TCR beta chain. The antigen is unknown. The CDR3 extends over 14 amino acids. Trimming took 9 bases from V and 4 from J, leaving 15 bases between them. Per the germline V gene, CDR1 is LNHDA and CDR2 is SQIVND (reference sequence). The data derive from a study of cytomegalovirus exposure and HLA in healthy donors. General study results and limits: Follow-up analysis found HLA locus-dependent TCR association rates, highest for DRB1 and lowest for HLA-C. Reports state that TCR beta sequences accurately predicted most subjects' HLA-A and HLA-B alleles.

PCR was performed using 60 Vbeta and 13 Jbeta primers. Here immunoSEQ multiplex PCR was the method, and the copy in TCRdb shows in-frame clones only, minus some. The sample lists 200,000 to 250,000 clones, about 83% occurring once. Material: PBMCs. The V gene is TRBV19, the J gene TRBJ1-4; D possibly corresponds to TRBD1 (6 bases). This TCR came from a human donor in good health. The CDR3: CASRGAAVNEKLFF. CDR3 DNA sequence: TGTGCCAGCCGGGGGGCTGCCGTTAATGAAAAACTGTTTTTT. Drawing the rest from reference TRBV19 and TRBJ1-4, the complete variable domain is DGGITQSPKYLFRKEGQNVTLSCEQNLNHDAMYWYRQDPGQGLRLIYYSQIVNDFQKGDIAEGYSVSREKKESFPLTVTSAQKNPTAFYLCASRGAAVNEKLFFGSGTQLSVL.